This entry lists 13 T cell receptor beta chains sequenced from one sample in a study of blood T cell repertoires in COVID-19 (TCRdb year 2020). Library preparation used the immunoSEQ multiplex PCR assay. This is the immuneACCESS table as TCRdb keeps it, with only in-frame sequences that have V and J called. A part of the clones is gone; compared with another copy, unresolved V genes explain less than half, and the rest is unexplained. This sample holds approximately 500,000 clones; approximately 85% were observed only once. About 3% of the sample lies in the top ten. Input material: peripheral blood. The receptor set was obtained from a human donor in a cohort sampled during active COVID-19.

The chain joins TRBV16 to TRBJ2-7, with 11 bases identical to TRBD1. The CDR3 contains 15 residues. The V gene end was trimmed by 4 bases and the J gene end by 6 bases; junction bases not matched to a gene: 8. Germline V CDR1 and CDR2: KGHSY, FQNENV. This chain's CDR3 is CASSPLTGQGVEQYF. CDR3 in DNA: TGTGCCAGCAGCCCCTTGACGGGACAGGGGGTCGAGCAGTACTTC. The full variable domain, completed using reference TRBV16 and TRBJ2-7, is GEEVAQTPKHLVRGEGQKAKLYCAPIKGHSYVFWYQQVLKNEFKFLISFQNENVFDETGMPKERFSAKCLPNSPCSLEIQATKLEDSAVYFCASSPLTGQGVEQYFGPGTRLTVT.

The V call is TRBV7-3, the J call TRBJ1-2; D gene ambiguous. The CDR3 spans 15 residues. Trimming stripped 5 bases from V and 5 bases from J, with 18 bases between. Germline-derived CDR1 and CDR2 are SGHTA and FQGTGA. The CDR3 nucleotides are TGTGCCAGCAGCCCTCAGGCGGGAATTGAATATGGCTACACCTTC. This encodes CASSPQAGIEYGYTF.

The V call is TRBV29-1, the J call TRBJ1-1; 7 nucleotides line up with TRBD1. CDR1 SQVTM and CDR2 ANQGSEA come from the germline V gene. V trimming: 6 bases; J trimming: 1 base; junction bases outside the gene matches: 8. CDR3 length: 14 amino acids. Written as DNA, the CDR3 is TGCAGCGTGGCGGGACAGACAGCGAACACTGAAGCTTTCTTT. Its protein is CSVAGQTANTEAFF.

This clone was counted a few times. The genes are TRBV29-1 and TRBJ2-1; D might be TRBD2 (5 bases). The CDR3 is made up of 13 amino acids. CDR1 and CDR2 (germline): SQVTM, ANQGSEA. Trimming shortened V by 4 bases and J by 9 bases, and 16 bases separated the two germline ends. The CDR3 is CSVALLSGSEQFF. Here the CDR3 DNA reads TGCAGCGTTGCCCTTCTTTCGGGGAGTGAGCAGTTCTTC.

The table lists this clone with a few counts. This chain uses TRBV5-1 with TRBJ1-1, with D maybe TRBD1 (6 bases). V lost 3 bases and J 5 bases, leaving 20 bases between the germline ends. The CDR3 sequence is 16 residues long. The germline gives CDR1 SGHRS, CDR2 YFSETQ. CDR3 in DNA: TGCGCCAGCAGCTCGCGACAAGGGGGAGGGGGGACTGAAGCTTTCTTT. Its translation: CASSSRQGGGGTEAFF.

The chain employs TRBV6-6 and TRBJ2-1, with D perhaps matching TRBD1 (6 bases). Germline CDR1 is MNHNY and CDR2 is SVGAGI (reference sequence). There are 16 residues in the CDR3. Trimming stripped 6 bases from V and 3 bases from J, with 18 bases between. CDR3 in amino acids: CASRPGGGYYYNEQFF. CDR3 in DNA: TGTGCCAGCAGACCCGGTGGGGGCTACTACTACAATGAGCAGTTCTTC.

The chain uses TRBV2 and TRBJ2-7; 7 positions match TRBD2. V was pared by 3 bases and J by 4 bases, with 6 bases of the junction left unmatched. CDR1 and CDR2 (germline): SNHLY, FYNNEI. This CDR3 spans 14 amino acids. The CDR3: CASSEGLPAYEQYF. Here the CDR3 DNA reads TGTGCCAGCAGTGAGGGACTACCGGCGTACGAGCAGTACTTC.

V is TRBV12-3 or TRBV12-4 and J is TRBJ1-1; D ambiguous. This CDR3 contains 13 residues. V lost 5 bases and J 0 bases, leaving 7 bases between the germline ends. The DNA for the CDR3 is TGTGCCAGCAGTCTTCACATGAACACTGAAGCTTTCTTT. Translation: CASSLHMNTEAFF.

In its sample, this clone was seen a few times. V and J are TRBV4-2 and TRBJ2-3; a weak D match, TRBD2 (5 bases). The CDR3 has 17 residues. The germline gives CDR1 LGHNA, CDR2 YNFKEQ. The ends were cut back, 0 bases at V and 0 bases at J, with 13 bases in the middle. CDR3 nucleotide sequence: TGTGCCAGCAGCCAAGAGCGGGTGTGGGCTAGCACAGATACGCAGTATTTT. It encodes CASSQERVWASTDTQYF.

The CDR3 reads CATSGTSGKGGNEQFF. The CDR3 DNA reads as TGTGCCACCAGTGGGACTAGCGGGAAGGGGGGAAATGAGCAGTTCTTC. The chain carries TRBV24-1 and TRBJ2-1, with 12 bases matching TRBD2. This CDR3 region has 16 residues. The germline V gene has CDR1 KGHDR and CDR2 SFDVKD. Trimming took 5 bases from V and 7 from J; bases not matched to a gene: 8.

The rearrangement uses TRBV4-2 and TRBJ1-5; possible D gene TRBD1, 6 bases. Germline CDR1 LGHNA, CDR2 YNFKEQ. V was cut by 3 bases and J by 3 bases, with 12 bases left in between. The CDR3 length is 15 residues. The CDR3 DNA follows: TGTGCCAGCAGCCAGGGAAGGGACACCAATCAGCCCCAGCATTTT. Protein sequence: CASSQGRDTNQPQHF.

The chain has TRBV19 and TRBJ2-6; D remains unclear. This CDR3 has 15 residues. Per germline, CDR1 LNHDA and CDR2 SQIVND (reference sequence). V was cut by 7 bases and J by 0 bases, with 10 bases left in between. The CDR3 loop is CASNDPGSGANVLTF. The DNA of the CDR3 is TGTGCCAGTAACGACCCAGGCTCTGGGGCCAACGTCCTGACTTTC.

The rearrangement links TRBV24-1 to TRBJ1-6; no definite D call. CDR1 and CDR2 (germline): KGHDR, SFDVKD. Between the trimmed V and J ends, which lost 8 bases and 4 bases, there was a span of 23 bases. CDR3 length equals 18 residues. CDR3 protein: CATITGASFDRYNSPLHF. CDR3 sequence (DNA): TGTGCCACCATTACGGGAGCATCATTTGACCGGTATAATTCACCCCTCCACTTT.